A selection of T cell receptor beta chains follows, all from one sample in a study of blood T cell repertoires in COVID-19. TCRdb keeps only in-frame clones here, not all; method: immunoSEQ multiplex PCR. The data contain 85,000 or so clones, 80% to 85% of them seen just once; the ten biggest clones take up 44%. Material for sequencing was peripheral blood. These receptors originate from a man at least 80 years old with acute or convalescent COVID-19. Both conserved end residues are part of each CDR3. A D gene is named only where the DNA matches it firmly. Rows may omit the clone size; those that give it use once, few, many or a size class.

j_call,v_call,d_call,clone_size,cdr3_aa
TRBJ2-7,TRBV7-2,-,-,CASSSGGEQYF
TRBJ2-1,TRBV11-2,TRBD2,-,CASSRSRQGGYNEQFF
TRBJ1-5,TRBV5-1,TRBD1,-,CASRETGYGNQPQHF
TRBJ1-1,TRBV28,-,-,CASSLFHRVLNTEAFF
TRBJ2-3,TRBV5-4,TRBD2,-,CASSSSGRVDTQYF
TRBJ1-1,TRBV4-3,TRBD1,-,CASSQVGGRGTNTEAFF
TRBJ1-2,TRBV6-5,-,-,CASNKGLRNYGYTF
TRBJ1-5,TRBV7-2,-,-,CASSSGTGNQPQHF
TRBJ1-1,TRBV20-1,-,-,CSASHGTGTEAGFF
TRBJ2-3,TRBV28,-,-,CASSLYFADTQYF
TRBJ2-1,TRBV28,-,-,CASSSTGYSYNEQFF
TRBJ1-3,TRBV30,-,-,CAWSVQTVSGNTIYF
TRBJ2-7,TRBV5-1,TRBD2,few,CASSSGLAGSVYEQYF
TRBJ1-2,TRBV6-5,-,-,CASTLRGGYGYTF
TRBJ1-1,TRBV6-6,-,-,CASSLQGTPEAFF
TRBJ1-2,TRBV28,-,once,CASSAIGGANGYTF
TRBJ2-7,TRBV11-2,-,few,CASSLVPTATYEQYF
TRBJ1-1,TRBV29-1,-,few,CSVRRDTEAFF
TRBJ1-6,TRBV25-1,TRBD1,-,CASSDPGQGAINSPLHF
TRBJ1-4,TRBV6-5,TRBD1,-,CASSYSNQGVEKLFF
TRBJ2-1,TRBV19,-,-,CASSKRSSSPLVGYNEQFF
TRBJ2-7,TRBV6-6,-,-,CASSYTLSSYEQYF
TRBJ2-1,TRBV30,TRBD2,few,CAWSVKGLAGNEQFF
TRBJ2-7,TRBV11-2,TRBD2,-,CASSLILAGSYEQYF
TRBJ1-6,TRBV15,-,-,CATSTASPGVSPLHF
TRBJ2-1,TRBV7-3,-,-,CASSLTEYNEQFF
TRBJ2-3,TRBV27,TRBD2,-,CASSGRVFSTDTQYF
TRBJ1-4,TRBV30,-,-,CAWSVPPGVEKLFF
TRBJ1-4,TRBV9,TRBD1,-,CASARGLATNEKLFF
TRBJ2-3,TRBV5-1,-,-,CASGPGIPSTDTQYF
TRBJ2-2,TRBV29-1,TRBD1,-,CSVEGQGGGELFF
TRBJ1-5,TRBV7-9,-,few,CASSPGNQPQHF
TRBJ2-2,TRBV18,TRBD2,-,CASSQQRISGSVLTGELFF
TRBJ1-2,TRBV9,-,-,CASTPPTPNYGYTF
TRBJ1-2,TRBV6-2/TRBV6-3,TRBD1,-,CASSPDRVGYTF
TRBJ1-1,TRBV5-4,TRBD1,-,CASSLAGGRGRTEAFF
TRBJ2-7,TRBV5-1,TRBD1,-,CASKGQGAPEQYF
TRBJ2-4,TRBV2,-,-,CASSVNRAGEDIQYF
TRBJ2-1,TRBV7-2,-,once,CASSLNLLRGNEQFF
TRBJ2-3,TRBV4-1,TRBD1,-,CASSQVMGQGVSTDTQYF
TRBJ1-3,TRBV5-6,TRBD1,-,CASSFGTGAEGNTIYF
TRBJ2-7,TRBV5-1,-,-,CASSLEGGFNEQYF
TRBJ1-3,TRBV12-3/TRBV12-4,-,-,CASSFTDQTTIYF
TRBJ1-6,TRBV28,TRBD1,-,CASSGPGQGNSPLHF
TRBJ2-5,TRBV14,-,-,CASSQVGLKQETQYF
TRBJ2-7,TRBV27,TRBD2,-,CASSSRTSGSVGEQYF
TRBJ2-3,TRBV19,TRBD2,-,CASSRLAGVGDTQYF
TRBJ1-2,TRBV15,-,-,CATSRDTVVNTF
TRBJ1-5,TRBV15,-,once,CATSRDRGGGQPQHF
TRBJ1-2,TRBV6-1,TRBD1,-,CASSESTGDDYGYTF
TRBJ1-2,TRBV5-4,TRBD1,-,CASSWDRATNYGYTF
TRBJ2-1,TRBV5-5,-,-,CASSLGGDYNEQFF